This TCR beta chain was observed in a study of tumor and adjacent non-tumor tissue in lung cancer. Turning to the study itself: Each sample yielded roughly 4 million productive TCRbeta reads on average. Points from the study as a whole: Shorter survival was associated with higher TCR diversity in tumors.

A modified ARM-PCR protocol with three rounds of nested PCR amplified TCRbeta. Each CDR3 protein gets one entry after TCRdb re-called the multiplex PCR reads with MiXCR. In the table there are 50,000 to 60,000 distinct CDR3 sequences, 74% of which are singletons. No cell sorting was done before RNA was extracted from the tissue. Distant lung tissue was collected more than 3 cm away from the tumor edge. There are many counts of this clonotype. The antigen remains undetermined. V was cut by 3 bases and J by 4 bases, with 18 bases left in between. Germline V CDR1 and CDR2: LGHNA, YSLEER. The CDR3 loop spans 16 amino acids.

This clonotype was sampled from a woman aged 60-75 years with non-small cell lung cancer. What was sequenced was distant non-tumor lung tissue. The rearrangement joins TRBV4-3 to TRBJ1-2; no clear D. CDR3 sequence: CASSQRDRGLGYGYTF. CDR3 coding DNA: TGCGCCAGCAGCCAGAGAGATCGTGGCCTGGGCTATGGCTACACCTTC.